The 8 T cell receptor beta chains below all came from one sample that was sequenced in a study of human T cells and chemical hapten exposure. TCRdb reprocessed the RACE reads via MiXCR and lists one record per CDR3 protein. The sample includes around 120,000 distinct CDR3 sequences, roughly an eighth of them seen just once. Stated time point: patch test 1, 2 weeks after DPC sensitization. Treatment noted: therapeutic diphenylcyclopropenone sensitization with weekly scalp DPC. The source was whole blood, collected in connection with sensitization to the hapten diphenylcyclopropenone (DPC). These receptors were taken from a young man with alopecia areata. Some clones in this sample may be carry-over from other donors' samples.

V usage is TRBV29-1 and J usage is TRBJ2-3; tentatively, D is TRBD2 (6 bases). With 8 bases removed from V and 5 bases from J, the gap between germline ends came to 20 bases. CDR1 and CDR2 from the germline V gene are SQVTM and ANQGSEA. CDR3 length equals 14 residues. The CDR3 coding sequence is TGCAGCACACGGGCGGGATCCGTTTTAGATACGCAGTATTTT. As protein: CSTRAGSVLDTQYF.

This chain uses TRBV29-1 with TRBJ1-1; D might be TRBD1 (5 bases). This CDR3 region has 14 residues. Deletions cut 4 bases from V and 0 bases from J, with 12 bases between. Germline V lookup: CDR1 SQVTM, CDR2 ANQGSEA. The CDR3 region is CSVGGGVMNTEAFF. CDR3 bases: TGCAGCGTTGGTGGGGGGGTTATGAACACTGAAGCTTTCTTT.

The chain is built from TRBV7-2 and TRBJ2-3, with TRBD2 as a possible D gene (6 bases). Germline values: CDR1 SGHTA, CDR2 FQGNSA. The CDR3 is 14 residues long. The germline V and J ends were trimmed by 5 bases and 0 bases, with 9 bases remaining between them. CDR3 nucleotide sequence: TGTGCCAGCAGCCCAGGGACTAGCACAGATACGCAGTATTTT. It encodes CASSPGTSTDTQYF.

This clonotype was seen ten or more times. The rearrangement uses TRBV6-2 or TRBV6-3 and TRBJ1-5, with a tentative D call TRBD1 (5 bases). CDR3 length: 14 residues. Germline loops: CDR1 MNHEY, CDR2 SVGEGT. Trimming cost V 2 bases and J 10 bases, with 15 bases left between them. As DNA, the CDR3 is TGTGCCAGCAGTTACGGCCAGGGCCCGCGACCCCAGCATTTT. The encoded protein is CASSYGQGPRPQHF.

The table lists this clonotype with a few counts. The rearrangement joins TRBV6-2 or TRBV6-3 to TRBJ1-5; weak D call: TRBD1 (6 bases). This CDR3 spans 17 amino acids. Looked up from germline, CDR1 is MNHEY and CDR2 is SVGEGT. Trimming left V 0 bases short and J 7 bases short, with 19 bases between. The CDR3 coding sequence is TGTGCCAGCAGTTACTCTAGCCCGGGGGGGCCCCGGCAGCCCCAGCATTTT. Encoded protein: CASSYSSPGGPRQPQHF.

The chain employs TRBV7-7 and TRBJ2-2; D is uncertain. CDR1 and CDR2 (germline): SSHAT, FNYEAQ (reference sequence). This CDR3 is 16 amino acids long. The V end lost 1 base, the J end lost 2 bases, and 11 bases lay between the germline ends. The CDR3, as DNA: TGTGCCAGCAGCTTAGGACGGTCTGGAAACACCGGGGAGCTGTTTTTT. Its translation: CASSLGRSGNTGELFF.

V is TRBV11-2 and J is TRBJ1-2; D is ambiguous. V gave up 1 base and J gave up 3 bases, with 6 bases separating them. The length of the CDR3 is 13 residues. The germline V gene has CDR1 SGHAT and CDR2 FQNNGV. The CDR3 nucleotides are TGTGCCAGCAGCTTAGTACGGGACTATGGCTACACCTTC. This gives the protein CASSLVRDYGYTF.

The rearrangement joins TRBV11-2 to TRBJ2-5; 8 bases are shared with TRBD1. The germline V gene encodes CDR1 SGHAT and CDR2 FQNNGV. V trimming: 5 bases; J trimming: 3 bases; junction bases outside the gene matches: 8. CDR3 length: 15 amino acids. The CDR3 DNA is TGTGCCAGCAGCCTACTAGGACAGGGCGAAGAGACCCAGTACTTC. Amino acid sequence: CASSLLGQGEETQYF.